Below, 14 T cell receptor beta chains from the same sample are listed, as sequenced in a study of T-cell memory formation after mild COVID-19. Via MiXCR, TCRdb re-called the 5' RACE reads, giving one row per CDR3 protein. Among roughly 350,000 distinct CDR3 sequences listed, roughly 13% were seen once. Sequences were obtained from PBMCs or a T cell subset sorted from them (not recorded which). The origin of the receptors is a young man who had mild COVID-19 (a few samples of this study predate the infection). Cell type and time point are not known.

The table lists this clonotype with a few counts. The rearrangement uses TRBV2 and TRBJ2-4; 9 nucleotides align to TRBD1. This CDR3 has 12 residues. Germline CDR1 is SNHLY and CDR2 is FYNNEI. V shed 4 bases, J shed 10 bases, and the junction held 2 bases outside the gene matches. Here the CDR3 DNA reads TGTGCCAGCAGTGGGGGACAGGGAATTCAGTACTTC. Amino acids: CASSGGQGIQYF.

This clonotype was observed a few times. The chain carries TRBV7-2 and TRBJ2-7, with a possible D match to TRBD2 (5 bases). The germline CDR1 and CDR2 sequences are SGHTA and FQGNSA. This CDR3 is built from 14 residues. V was shortened by 5 bases and J by 0 bases, with 11 bases between the two germline ends. The CDR3 DNA reads as TGTGCCAGCAGCCTAGAGCGGAGCTCCTACGAGCAGTACTTC. This codes for CASSLERSSYEQYF. The full variable domain, its missing parts supplied by reference TRBV7-2 and TRBJ2-7, is GAGVSQSPSNKVTEKGKDVELRCDPISGHTALYWYRQSLGQGLEFLIYFQGNSAPDKSGLPSDRFSAERTGGSVSTLTIQRTQQEDSAVYLCASSLERSSYEQYFGPGTRLTVT.

This clonotype was seen only a few times. This rearrangement joins TRBV28 to TRBJ1-2, with no clear D. Germline CDR1 MDHEN, CDR2 SYDVKM. The CDR3 extends over 15 amino acids. The germline V and J ends were trimmed by 5 bases and 5 bases, with 18 bases remaining between them. The CDR3 spells CASSPPGSLQYGYTF. Written as DNA, the CDR3 is TGTGCCAGCAGTCCACCGGGGTCCTTACAATATGGCTACACCTTC.

This clonotype showed up just a few times. The chain joins TRBV4-1 to TRBJ1-3; D call uncertain. V was shortened by 4 bases and J by 4 bases, with 17 bases between the two germline ends. The germline gives CDR1 MGHRA, CDR2 YSYEKL. CDR3 length equals 16 residues. The CDR3 sequence is CASSLLSLAGGNTIYF. As DNA, the CDR3 is TGCGCCAGCAGCCTCTTGAGCCTCGCGGGGGGAAACACCATATATTTT.

The chain recombines TRBV12-3 or TRBV12-4 with TRBJ1-2; TRBD1 aligns across 7 bases. V shed 7 bases, J shed 3 bases, and the junction held 14 bases outside the gene matches. This CDR3 region has 16 residues. CDR3 sequence: CASMGGGQGVYYGYTF. The CDR3 region has the DNA TGTGCCAGCATGGGCGGAGGGCAGGGGGTCTACTATGGCTACACCTTC.

Notes on this clonotype: The conserved phenylalanine or tryptophan normally closing the CDR3 is absent here, so this likely arose from a read error. V and J are TRBV5-1 and TRBJ1-1; TRBD1 might be the D (5 bases). V lost 0 bases, J lost 3 bases, and 9 bases lay in between. The germline V gene has CDR1 SGHRS and CDR2 YFSETQ. The CDR3 has 14 residues. The CDR3 DNA sequence: TGCGCCAGCAGCTTGGGGGGCCGGGACACTGAAGCTTTCCTT. Translated, it gives CASSLGGRDTEAFL.

The genes are TRBV4-2 and TRBJ1-3; D gene unclear. The V gene lost 4 bases and the J gene lost 0 bases, with 22 bases spanning the gap. CDR1 LGHNA and CDR2 YNFKEQ come from the germline V gene. The CDR3 runs 19 residues. As DNA, the CDR3 is TGTGCCAGCAGCCCCTACACCACCGCACAAACCCACTCTGGAAACACCATATATTTT. This sequence encodes CASSPYTTAQTHSGNTIYF.

In this sample, this clonotype turned up many times. The chain is built from TRBV12-3 or TRBV12-4 and TRBJ2-1; TRBD1 is a possible D gene (7 bases). The CDR3 is made up of 16 amino acids. Trimming left V 3 bases short and J 4 bases short, with 16 bases between. CDR3 protein: CASSFPGGRGYNEQFF. The CDR3, as DNA: TGTGCCAGCAGTTTTCCAGGGGGGCGCGGGTACAATGAGCAGTTCTTC.

The sample holds many counts of this clonotype. V usage is TRBV6-5 and J usage is TRBJ2-5; no clear D gene. This CDR3 has 13 amino acids. The germline V and J ends were trimmed by 8 bases and 5 bases, with 15 bases remaining between them. From germline, CDR1 is MNHEY and CDR2 SVGAGI. DNA of the CDR3: TGTGCCAGCCGACGAGGTAGCTTGGAGACCCAGTACTTC. Its translation: CASRRGSLETQYF.

This clonotype has only a few counts. This sequence joins TRBV9 and TRBJ2-7; TRBD2 is a possible D gene (5 bases). The V gene's germline CDR1 is SGDLS and CDR2 YYNGEE. V lost 0 bases, J lost 5 bases, and 9 bases lay in between. The CDR3 runs 13 residues. The CDR3 coding sequence is TGTGCCAGCAGCGTAGATAGCGACCACGAGCAGTACTTC. As protein: CASSVDSDHEQYF.

There are many counts of this clonotype. The CDR3 nucleotides read TGCGCCAGCAGCTTGGAACGGACTAGCGGGGTAGCCACAGATACGCAGTATTTT. Amino acids: CASSLERTSGVATDTQYF. The chain has TRBV5-1 and TRBJ2-3; TRBD2 agrees at 12 bases. CDR3 length: 18 amino acids. Germline CDR1 SGHRS, CDR2 YFSETQ. V dropped 0 bases and J dropped 2; count of bases not matched to a gene: 7.

This clonotype was seen ten or more times. The chain links TRBV12-3 or TRBV12-4 to TRBJ2-2; D is uncertain. Trimming pared 3 bases from V and 2 bases from J, leaving 7 bases between. This CDR3 has 14 amino acids. CDR3 coding DNA: TGTGCCAGCAGTTTCGGCTTAAACACCGGGGAGCTGTTTTTT. This gives the protein CASSFGLNTGELFF.

The V call is TRBV6-6, the J call TRBJ2-3; D is possibly TRBD1 (5 bases). This CDR3 has 14 amino acids. V lost 5 bases, J lost 0 bases, and 9 bases lay in between. Germline CDR1 and CDR2: MNHNY and SVGAGI (reference sequence). CDR3 DNA sequence: TGTGCCAGCAGTACGCGACAGAGCACAGATACGCAGTATTTT. Translated: CASSTRQSTDTQYF.

The chain links TRBV6-6 to TRBJ1-2, with 9 bases aligning to TRBD1. J lost 2 bases, V lost 5 bases, and 6 bases had no gene match. The CDR3 is 15 residues long. Germline V gives CDR1 MNHNY, CDR2 SVGAGI (reference sequence). Here the CDR3 reads CASSPRDRANYGYTF. The CDR3 coding sequence is TGTGCCAGCAGTCCCCGGGACAGGGCGAACTATGGCTACACCTTC.